These 2 T cell receptor beta chains share one sample of origin, sequenced in a study of a mutant IDH1 vaccine in newly diagnosed glioma. Which antigens these TCRs recognize remains unknown. Time point specified: week 5, during vaccination. Vaccination comprised doses that each held 300 ug of mutant IDH1 20-mer peptide, plus topical imiquimod. Assay: immunoSEQ multiplex PCR; the TCRdb copy retains only in-frame clones and omits some. The table has 40,000 or so clones, 70% to 90% seen once. Here the sequenced sample was PBMCs, taken from a glioma patient whose treatment included an IDH1 peptide vaccine. These receptors came from a middle-aged man with glioma.

This chain uses TRBV6-4 with TRBJ1-2, with TRBD1 matching 9 bases. The germline V gene encodes CDR1 MRHNA and CDR2 SNTAGT. CDR3 length equals 14 residues. V lost 6 bases, J lost 4 bases, and 6 bases stayed unmatched. The CDR3 bases are TGTGCCAGCAGGGCGGGACAGGGAGGCTATGGCTACACCTTC. As protein: CASRAGQGGYGYTF.

The rearrangement uses TRBV7-3 and TRBJ2-3; 10 bases align to TRBD2. Germline V gives CDR1 SGHTA, CDR2 FQGTGA. CDR3 size: 19 residues. The ends lost 1 base at V and 4 bases at J; junction bases unmatched: 14. The CDR3 loop reads CASSLKVLAGTGVPDTQYF. The DNA of the CDR3 is TGTGCCAGCAGCTTAAAAGTACTAGCGGGAACCGGAGTTCCAGATACGCAGTATTTT.